This T cell receptor (beta chain) was sequenced in a study of T cells in localized non-small cell lung cancer (dated by TCRdb to about 2020). Regarding the study in general: The study examined T cell repertoires in 236 patients with early-stage NSCLC and compared tumors with uninvolved tumor-adjacent lungs. Of the NSCLC patients, 129 were male and approximately 110 were female, and the mean age was about 69 years. All 240 or so NSCLC patients in the cohort were treatment-naive and had localized lung tumors that were resected. What the research found in general, with its limitations: Longer overall survival was associated with higher T cell density in blood, whereas shorter survival was associated with higher clonality in adjacent lung. Because multi-region tumor sequencing was not performed, intratumor heterogeneity could not be ruled out. A median of roughly 60 of the top 100 tumor clones were detected in paired uninvolved adjacent lung, and some 29 of these tumor clones were also found among the top 100 clones of the paired uninvolved adjacent lung. The highest T cell clonality was observed in uninvolved tumor-adjacent lung, where clonality exceeded that of tumor, suggesting that antigenic responses were more focused in uninvolved tumor-adjacent lung. Since the design was exploratory, TCR variables were selected using unadjusted p-values with no false-discovery rate correction.

V was cut back by 3 bases and J by 1 base, leaving a gap of 9 bases between them. From its cysteine to its phenylalanine, the CDR3 spans 14 amino acids. Only CDR3 DNA is held: 42 bases, read in frame from base 1. CDR1 MRHNA and CDR2 SNTAGT are derived from the germline V gene. At diagnosis, peripheral blood, uninvolved tumor-adjacent lung and tumor were collected and stored as a combination of fresh-frozen and FFPE material. For TCR repertoire profiling, blood samples were analyzed as peripheral blood mononuclear cells. On this clone: This receptor's antigen is unknown. Base-call qualities are not available, and no considerably larger clone is one nucleotide away.

TCR beta CDR3 regions were sequenced from DNA using the immunoSEQ Assay. Per the authors' processing: To compute T cell density, TCR beta template counts were normalized to usable DNA, which was estimated by amplifying housekeeping genes. The preseqR package was used to estimate richness by extrapolating to 400,000 templates for PBMC samples and to 120,000 templates for tissue samples. Clonality was defined by subtracting Pielou's evenness from one. Differential abundance testing on productive amino-acid clonotypes, with a minimum total count of 5 and an alpha of 0.1, was used to identify tissue-enriched TCRs. The Jaccard Index and the Morisita Overlap Index were used to quantify repertoire overlap between compartments. GLIPH clustered TCR beta CDR3s with public tetramer-defined viral CDR3s; viral motifs required at least three viral sequences plus V-gene enrichment. TCRdb's version of the immuneACCESS table is confined to in-frame rearrangements and falls short of the full clone set. An unresolved V gene accounts for under half of the shortfall where checked; the remainder is of unknown origin. The V and J calls and clone size were taken over from that table, and D and trimming were inferred from the DNA. This sample is represented by 15,000 to 20,000 clones; roughly 90% of them were singletons. Of the sample, 25% to 30% is held by the ten largest clones.

Sample: peripheral blood, taken before any cancer treatment. The receptor chain draws on TRBV6-4 and TRBJ2-5; TRBD2 might be the D gene, on 6 matching bases. The clonotype originates from a female donor of 60 years or more with stage III squamous cell lung carcinoma. The DNA sequence is TGTGCCAGCAGTGAGCAGGGAGGCCAAGAGACCCAGTACTTC. Its translation is CASSEQGGQETQYF.